This T cell receptor beta chain was recovered during a study of cytomegalovirus exposure and HLA in healthy donors. Trimming shortened V by 8 bases and J by 3 bases, and 10 bases separated the two germline ends. The CDR3 is 12 amino acids. The germline CDR1 and CDR2 sequences are LNHDA and SQIVND (reference sequence). Study observations and caveats: Later work found most CMV-associated TCR beta chains apparently HLA-restricted.

The PCR was carried out with 60 Vbeta primers and 13 Jbeta primers. Sequencing was performed with immunoSEQ multiplex PCR; in TCRdb, only in-frame clones are kept and a portion is missing. The data show about 200,000 clones, with around four fifths seen just once and 6.5% held by the top ten. Notes on this clone: Its antigen remains unidentified.

What was sequenced was PBMCs. This chain connects TRBV19 to TRBJ2-5; D might be TRBD2 (6 bases). This TCR came from a woman aged 50 to 65 in good health and CMV-seropositive. The CDR3 sequence is CASEGEEETQYF. The CDR3 DNA follows: TGTGCCAGTGAAGGGGAGGAAGAGACCCAGTACTTC.